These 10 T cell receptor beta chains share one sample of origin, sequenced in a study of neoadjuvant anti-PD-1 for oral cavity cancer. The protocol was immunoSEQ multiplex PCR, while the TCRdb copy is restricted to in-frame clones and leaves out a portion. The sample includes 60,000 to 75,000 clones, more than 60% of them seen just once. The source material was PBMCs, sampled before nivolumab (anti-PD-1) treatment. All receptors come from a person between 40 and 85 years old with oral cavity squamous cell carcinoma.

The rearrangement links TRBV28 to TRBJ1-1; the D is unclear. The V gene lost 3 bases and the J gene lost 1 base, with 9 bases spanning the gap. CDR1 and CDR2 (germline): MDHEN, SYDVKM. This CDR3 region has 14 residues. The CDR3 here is CASSLEQRNTEAFF. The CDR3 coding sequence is TGTGCCAGCAGTTTGGAACAGAGGAACACTGAAGCTTTCTTT.

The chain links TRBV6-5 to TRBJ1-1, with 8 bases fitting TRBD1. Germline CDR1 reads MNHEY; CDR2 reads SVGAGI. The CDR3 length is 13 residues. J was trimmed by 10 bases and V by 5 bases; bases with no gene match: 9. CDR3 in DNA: TGTGCCAGCAGTACCGGGACAGGAGCTGGAGCTTTCTTT. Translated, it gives CASSTGTGAGAFF.

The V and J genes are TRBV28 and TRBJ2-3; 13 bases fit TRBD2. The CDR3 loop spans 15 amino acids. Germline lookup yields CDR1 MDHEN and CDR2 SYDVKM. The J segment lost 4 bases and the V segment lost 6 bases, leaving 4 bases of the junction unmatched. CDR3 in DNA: TGTGCCAGCAGCCCGGGACTAGCGGGACCAGATACGCAGTATTTT. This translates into CASSPGLAGPDTQYF.

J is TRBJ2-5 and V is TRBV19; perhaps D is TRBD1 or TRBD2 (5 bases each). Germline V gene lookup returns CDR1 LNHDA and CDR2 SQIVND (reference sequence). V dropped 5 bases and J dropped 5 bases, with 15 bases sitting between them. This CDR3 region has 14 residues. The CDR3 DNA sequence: TGTGCCAGTAGTCCCTCGGGGCCTAGGGAGACCCAGTACTTC. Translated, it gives CASSPSGPRETQYF.

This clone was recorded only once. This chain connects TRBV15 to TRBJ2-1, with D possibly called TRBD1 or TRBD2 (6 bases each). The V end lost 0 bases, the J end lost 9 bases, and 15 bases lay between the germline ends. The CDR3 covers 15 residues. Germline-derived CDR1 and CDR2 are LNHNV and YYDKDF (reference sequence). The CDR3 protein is CATSRDRGRGGEQFF. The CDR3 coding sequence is TGTGCCACCAGCAGAGATCGGGGCAGGGGAGGTGAGCAGTTCTTC.

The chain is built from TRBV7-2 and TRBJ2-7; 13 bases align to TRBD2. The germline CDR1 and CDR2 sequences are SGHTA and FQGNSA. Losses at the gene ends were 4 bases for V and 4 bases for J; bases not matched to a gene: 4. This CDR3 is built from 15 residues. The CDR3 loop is CASSSRTSGSYEQYF. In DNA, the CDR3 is TGTGCCAGCAGCTCCCGGACTAGCGGGAGTTACGAGCAGTACTTC.

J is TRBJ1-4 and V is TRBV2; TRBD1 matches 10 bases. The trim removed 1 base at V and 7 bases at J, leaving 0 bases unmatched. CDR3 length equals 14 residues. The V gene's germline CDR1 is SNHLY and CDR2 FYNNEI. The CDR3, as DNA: TGTGCCAGCAGTGAAGGGACAGGGGGTGAAAAACTGTTTTTT. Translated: CASSEGTGGEKLFF. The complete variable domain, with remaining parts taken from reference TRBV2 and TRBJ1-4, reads EPEVTQTPSHQVTQMGQEVILRCVPISNHLYFYWYRQILGQKVEFLVSFYNNEISEKSEIFDDQFSVERPDGSNFTLKIRSTKLEDSAMYFCASSEGTGGEKLFFGSGTQLSVL.

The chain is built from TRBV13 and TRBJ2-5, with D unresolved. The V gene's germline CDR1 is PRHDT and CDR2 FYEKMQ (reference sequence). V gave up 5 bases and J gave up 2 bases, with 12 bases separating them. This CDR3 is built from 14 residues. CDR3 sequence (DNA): TGTGCCAGCAGCAGCGTGAGGAATCAAGAGACCCAGTACTTC. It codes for CASSSVRNQETQYF.

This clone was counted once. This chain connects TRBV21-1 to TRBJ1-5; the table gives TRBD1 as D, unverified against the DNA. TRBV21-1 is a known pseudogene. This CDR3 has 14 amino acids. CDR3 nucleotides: TGTGCCAGCAGCAAAGAGGGTACAGGTGAGCCCCAGCATTTT. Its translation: CASSKEGTGEPQHF.

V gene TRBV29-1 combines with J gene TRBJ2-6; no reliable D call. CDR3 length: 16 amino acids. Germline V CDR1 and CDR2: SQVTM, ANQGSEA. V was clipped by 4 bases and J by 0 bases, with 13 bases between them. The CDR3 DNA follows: TGCAGCGTTGCTGAGTACTTTAGCTCTGGGGCCAACGTCCTGACTTTC. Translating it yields CSVAEYFSSGANVLTF. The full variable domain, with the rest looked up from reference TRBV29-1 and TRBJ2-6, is SAVISQKPSRDICQRGTSLTIQCQVDSQVTMMFWYRQQPGQSLTLIATANQGSEATYESGFVIDKFPISRPNLTFSTLTVSNMSPEDSSIYLCSVAEYFSSGANVLTFGAGSRLTVL.